The 20 T cell receptor beta chains listed next were all sequenced from one sample in a study of T-cell reconstitution after alpha-beta-depleted transplantation in children. For TCRbeta, the library was prepared with unique molecular identifiers. TCRdb processed the PCR reads anew with MiXCR; each CDR3 protein has one entry. The table has about 350,000 distinct CDR3 sequences, about an eighth seen once. Specimen: PBMCs, collected from the stem cell graft. The source is a human donor who donated a stem cell graft to a child with Fanconi anemia.

In its sample, this clonotype was seen many times. V and J are TRBV13 and TRBJ1-3; D is ambiguous. Germline CDR1 and CDR2: PRHDT and FYEKMQ (reference sequence). There are 15 residues in the CDR3. Trimming cost V 5 bases and J 0 bases, with 11 bases left between them. The CDR3, as DNA: TGTGCCAGCAGCATTCTGGGGAGCTCTGGAAACACCATATATTTT. Translation: CASSILGSSGNTIYF.

The rearrangement links TRBV30 to TRBJ2-1; 10 bases line up with TRBD2. V shed 7 bases and J 8 bases; nucleotides not matched to a gene: 11. The length of the CDR3 is 14 residues. Germline V gene data show CDR1 as GTSNPN and CDR2 as SVGIG (reference sequence). In DNA form, the CDR3 reads TGTGCCTCCCTAACTAGCGGGGTGCAGGATGAGCAGTTCTTC. Protein: CASLTSGVQDEQFF. Supplemented by reference TRBV30 and TRBJ2-1, the full variable domain reads SQTIHQWPATLVQPVGSPLSLECTVEGTSNPNLYWYRQAAGRGLQLLFYSVGIGQISSEVPQNLSASRPQDRQFILSSKKLLLSDSGFYLCASLTSGVQDEQFFGPGTRLTVL.

The chain couples TRBV27 to TRBJ2-3; D is possibly TRBD1 (8 bases). The germline gives CDR1 MNHEY, CDR2 SMNVEV (reference sequence). Trimming left V 6 bases short and J 1 base short, with 20 bases between. The CDR3 consists of 17 residues. CDR3 loop: CASRQHLQGGGTDTQYF. CDR3 bases: TGTGCCAGCAGACAACACCTACAGGGGGGGGGCACAGATACGCAGTATTTT.

This clonotype has ten or more counts. V and J are TRBV12-3 or TRBV12-4 and TRBJ1-6, with a possible D match to TRBD1 (6 bases). CDR3 size: 14 residues. Trimming left V 8 bases short and J 7 bases short, with 15 bases between. CDR3 residues: CASGTVTGNSPLHF. CDR3 DNA sequence: TGTGCCAGCGGTACCGTAACAGGGAATTCACCCCTCCACTTT.

The gene calls are TRBV5-1 and TRBJ1-2; D is perhaps TRBD1 (6 bases). Per the germline V gene, CDR1 is SGHRS and CDR2 is YFSETQ. The CDR3 loop spans 15 amino acids. V lost 0 bases, J lost 7 bases, and 16 bases lay in between. For the CDR3, the DNA is TGCGCCAGCAGCTTGGTCGGGGGCGGGGTTCCTGGCTACACCTTC. Translated, it gives CASSLVGGGVPGYTF.

The rearrangement uses TRBV27 and TRBJ2-1; 9 bases map to TRBD2. The V segment lost 3 bases and the J segment 8 bases; nucleotides outside the gene matches: 5. This CDR3 comprises 14 residues. CDR1 MNHEY and CDR2 SMNVEV come from the germline V gene (reference sequence). The CDR3 region has the DNA TGTGCCAGCAGTTTCAGCGGGGGGCCCGATGAGCAGTTCTTC. Residues: CASSFSGGPDEQFF.

This rearrangement joins TRBV4-1 to TRBJ2-5; a possible D gene is TRBD2 (6 bases). Germline-derived CDR1 and CDR2 are MGHRA and YSYEKL. The V gene lost 0 bases and the J gene lost 2 bases, with 13 bases spanning the gap. The CDR3 is 16 residues long. The CDR3 sequence: CASSQDQGGSQETQYF. DNA for the CDR3: TGCGCCAGCAGCCAAGATCAAGGAGGGAGTCAAGAGACCCAGTACTTC.

This clonotype was observed many times. The gene calls are TRBV20-1 and TRBJ2-7; the D is unclear. The V end lost 2 bases, the J end lost 4 bases, and 12 bases lay between the germline ends. The CDR3 length is 13 residues. Germline CDR1 is DFQATT and CDR2 is SNEGSKA (reference sequence). The CDR3 DNA reads TGCAGTGCTAGACCTCAAAACCGTTACGAGCAGTACTTC. It encodes CSARPQNRYEQYF.

The genes are TRBV3-1 and TRBJ2-1; TRBD2 might be the D (5 bases). This CDR3 spans 15 amino acids. Between the trimmed V and J ends, which lost 3 bases and 0 bases, there was a span of 9 bases. CDR1 is LGHDT and CDR2 is YNNKEL in the germline V gene (reference sequence). The CDR3 coding sequence is TGTGCCAGCAGCCAGAATAGCGCCTCCTACAATGAGCAGTTCTTC. Amino acid sequence: CASSQNSASYNEQFF.

This clonotype was detected ten times or more. The chain is built from TRBV28 and TRBJ2-5; 10 positions agree with TRBD2. The CDR3 spans 15 residues. Germline V gene data show CDR1 as MDHEN and CDR2 as SYDVKM. V lost 10 bases, J lost 2 bases, and 10 bases stayed unmatched. The DNA of the CDR3 is TGTGCCACTAGGGCTAGCGGGGGACTACAAGAGACCCAGTACTTC. Translation: CATRASGGLQETQYF.

This clonotype occurred a few times. The rearrangement links TRBV7-2 to TRBJ2-5; no firm D call. V was clipped by 0 bases and J by 3 bases, with 11 bases between them. This CDR3 comprises 15 residues. Germline values: CDR1 SGHTA, CDR2 FQGNSA. The DNA for the CDR3 is TGTGCCAGCAGCTTAGCGATAACAAGTAAAGAGACCCAGTACTTC. Translated: CASSLAITSKETQYF.

The chain combines TRBV7-8 with TRBJ2-5; no clear D gene. Looked up from germline, CDR1 is SGHVS and CDR2 is FQNEAQ. The CDR3 consists of 14 residues. Trimming shortened V by 5 bases and J by 5 bases, and 15 bases separated the two germline ends. CDR3 amino acids: CASSRRPFRETQYF. The CDR3, as DNA: TGTGCCAGCAGCCGACGACCCTTTAGGGAGACCCAGTACTTC.

The table lists this clonotype with many counts. The chain has TRBV20-1 and TRBJ1-4; the D gene is possibly TRBD1 (5 bases). From germline, CDR1 is DFQATT and CDR2 SNEGSKA (reference sequence). Trimming stripped 3 bases from V and 4 bases from J, with 18 bases between. The CDR3 spans 16 residues. CDR3 nucleotide sequence: TGCAGTGCTAGGTCGAGAACGACAGTCCTTAATGAAAAACTGTTTTTT. This encodes CSARSRTTVLNEKLFF.

This clonotype has just a few counts. The chain has TRBV10-3 and TRBJ2-2, with a possible D match to TRBD1 (6 bases). The CDR3 length is 14 residues. Germline-derived CDR1 and CDR2 are ENHRY and SYGVKD. The V end lost 10 bases, the J end lost 1 base, and 13 bases lay between the germline ends. The CDR3 is CANRWTVNTGELFF. The CDR3 DNA reads as TGTGCCAACCGATGGACAGTGAACACCGGGGAGCTGTTTTTT.

Many counts were recorded for this clonotype. The chain employs TRBV12-3 or TRBV12-4 and TRBJ2-1, with a weak D call TRBD1 (6 bases). This CDR3 is built from 13 residues. Trimming shortened V by 2 bases and J by 8 bases, and 10 bases separated the two germline ends. The CDR3 loop is CASSLYRADEQFF. DNA of the CDR3: TGTGCCAGCAGTTTATACAGGGCCGATGAGCAGTTCTTC.

This clonotype came up many times. CDR3 protein: CASSQELKGHTEAFF. In DNA form, the CDR3 reads TGCGCCAGCAGCCAAGAGTTAAAGGGGCACACTGAAGCTTTCTTT. The chain recombines TRBV4-3 with TRBJ1-1; D may be TRBD1 (5 bases). The germline V and J ends were trimmed by 0 bases and 3 bases, with 11 bases remaining between them. The CDR3 extends over 15 amino acids. CDR1 is LGHNA, CDR2 YSLEER, per germline.

This clonotype was detected a few times. The chain's CDR3 is CASSSPSLVGYTF. The CDR3 region has the DNA TGTGCCAGCAGCTCCCCCTCCTTGGTCGGCTACACCTTC. The chain combines TRBV7-9 with TRBJ1-2; D is unresolved. Per the germline V gene, CDR1 is SEHNR and CDR2 is FQNEAQ (reference sequence). V was cut by 4 bases and J by 8 bases, with 14 bases left in between. This CDR3 is 13 amino acids long.

The V and J genes are TRBV6-5 and TRBJ1-1; 10 bases agree with TRBD1. CDR1 and CDR2 from the germline V gene are MNHEY and SVGAGI. CDR3 length: 17 residues. The junction had 4 bases not matched to a gene; V was cut back by 0 bases and J by 0 bases. The CDR3 spells CASSYSMTGGLNTEAFF. The CDR3 coding sequence is TGTGCCAGCAGTTACTCGATGACAGGGGGCCTGAACACTGAAGCTTTCTTT.

This clonotype has only a few counts. The J gene is TRBJ2-3, the V gene TRBV20-1, with 8 positions matching TRBD1. The CDR3 has 17 residues. Germline V lookup: CDR1 DFQATT, CDR2 SNEGSKA (reference sequence). Trimming removed 0 bases from V and 7 bases from J; junction bases left unmatched: 15. CDR3 residues: CSARDRGQADLGNTQYF. Here the CDR3 DNA reads TGCAGTGCTAGAGATCGGGGACAGGCCGATTTGGGTAATACGCAGTATTTT.

The genes are TRBV28 and TRBJ1-5; D is undetermined. The CDR3 extends over 13 amino acids. Trimming removed 10 bases from V and 4 bases from J, with 14 bases in between. Germline V gene data show CDR1 as MDHEN and CDR2 as SYDVKM. CDR3: CATSAGLNQPQHF. In nucleotides, the CDR3 is TGTGCCACCTCGGCAGGACTAAATCAGCCCCAGCATTTT.